Sequencing of this TCR beta chain was carried out in a study of shared clonotypes between healthy human individuals. Overall study findings and caveats: Naive CD4 clonotypes were shared across several donors at about 5%. What limited the represented genetic and exposure-history diversity was the small number of donors.

Note on this clone: Antigen unknown.

The data were produced by immunoSEQ multiplex PCR, yet TCRdb's version contains in-frame clones alone and is incomplete. The table shows approximately 980,000 clones, with less than 85% occurring only once. Between the trimmed V and J ends, which lost 0 bases and 0 bases, there was a span of 6 bases. CDR1 and CDR2 (germline): MRHNA, SNTAGT. This CDR3 has 15 residues. The sequence was obtained from a man younger than 35 in good health. Sequenced material: memory CD4+ T cells sorted from blood. Regarding subset: CD45RA-negative fraction. The genes are TRBV6-4 and TRBJ2-1; no reliable D call. In DNA, the CDR3 is TGTGCCAGCAGTGACTCCGAACCCTCCTACAATGAGCAGTTCTTC. It specifies CASSDSEPSYNEQFF.